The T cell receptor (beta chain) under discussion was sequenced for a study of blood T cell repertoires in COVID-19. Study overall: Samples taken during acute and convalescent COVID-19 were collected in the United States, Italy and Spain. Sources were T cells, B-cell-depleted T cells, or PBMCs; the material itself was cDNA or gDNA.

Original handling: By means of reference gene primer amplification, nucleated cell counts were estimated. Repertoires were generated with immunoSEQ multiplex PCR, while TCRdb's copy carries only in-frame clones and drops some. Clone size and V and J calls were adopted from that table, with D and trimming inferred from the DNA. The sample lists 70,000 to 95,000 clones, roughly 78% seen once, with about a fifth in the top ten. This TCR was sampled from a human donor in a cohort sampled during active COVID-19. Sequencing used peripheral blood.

For the CDR3, the DNA is TGTGCCAGCAGCGTAGTCTCAGCGGGTAACGCGGAGACCCAGTACTTC. Amino acids: CASSVVSAGNAETQYF. The chain employs TRBV9 and TRBJ2-5; a weak D match, TRBD2 (6 bases). Trimming took off 0 bases at V and 5 bases at J, with 17 bases between the two ends. Germline V gene lookup returns CDR1 SGDLS and CDR2 YYNGEE. The CDR3 runs to 16 residues.